This T cell receptor beta chain was observed in a study of blood T cell repertoires in COVID-19. Overall study: There were acute and convalescent COVID-19 samples, and they came from the United States, Italy and Spain. Sources were T cells, B-cell-depleted T cells, or PBMCs; the material itself was cDNA or gDNA.

This clone was observed a single time. Germline CDR1 SGHTA, CDR2 FQGTGA. The CDR3 length is 14 residues. V was pared by 2 bases and J by 1 base, with 8 bases between. In the source study's methods: The assay estimated nucleated cells by amplifying reference gene primers. The assay was immunoSEQ multiplex PCR, and TCRdb's table has in-frame clones only and misses some. The DNA gave D and trimming, while V, J and clone size come from that table. The sample lists roughly 250,000 clones; roughly three quarters were seen once. The clonotype comes from a woman aged 40 to 50 with active or convalescent COVID-19. The source material was peripheral blood. V is TRBV7-3 and J is TRBJ1-1; D not resolved. CDR3 bases: TGTGCCAGCAGCTTACACGGTCAGAACACTGAAGCTTTCTTT. Translated: CASSLHGQNTEAFF.